Listed below are T cell receptor beta chains from one sample, sequenced in a study of cytomegalovirus exposure and HLA in healthy donors. Produced via immunoSEQ multiplex PCR; TCRdb's table is partial and in-frame only. The sample comprises over 150,000 clones, approximately 75% of which are singletons, and about 1.9% rests with the top ten. Sequencing used PBMCs. The origin of the receptors is a woman aged 18-35 years in good health and CMV-seronegative. The CDR3 runs from the conserved cysteine through the conserved F or W. D genes are given only for firm matches. Only some rows state a clone size, as once, few, many or a class for expanded clones.

v_gene: TRBV27
j_gene: TRBJ2-1
d_gene: TRBD1
abundance: NA
CDR3aa: CASSRDRVIYNEQFF
CDR3nt: TGTGCCAGCAGCCGCGACAGGGTTATCTACAATGAGCAGTTCTTC

v_gene: TRBV28
j_gene: TRBJ1-5
d_gene: NA
abundance: NA
CDR3aa: CASSFRGTQLMYNQPQHF
CDR3nt: TGTGCCAGCAGTTTCAGGGGAACACAGCTCATGTACAATCAGCCCCAGCATTTT

v_gene: TRBV19
j_gene: TRBJ1-2
d_gene: TRBD1
abundance: NA
CDR3aa: CASTPDRGVAGYTF
CDR3nt: TGTGCCAGTACCCCGGACAGGGGAGTTGCTGGCTACACCTTC

v_gene: TRBV5-4
j_gene: TRBJ2-5
d_gene: NA
abundance: NA
CDR3aa: CASGDSNQETQYF
CDR3nt: TGTGCCAGCGGGGACTCCAACCAAGAGACCCAGTACTTC

v_gene: TRBV5-4
j_gene: TRBJ2-5
d_gene: NA
abundance: NA
CDR3aa: CASSFRETQYF
CDR3nt: TGTGCCAGCAGCTTTCGGGAGACCCAGTACTTC

v_gene: TRBV6-5
j_gene: TRBJ1-2
d_gene: TRBD1
abundance: few
CDR3aa: CASSKDRATYGYTF
CDR3nt: TGTGCCAGCAGCAAGGACAGGGCCACCTATGGCTACACCTTC

v_gene: TRBV7-9
j_gene: TRBJ2-1
d_gene: TRBD2
abundance: NA
CDR3aa: CSSSLAVGLAPRVQFF
CDR3nt: TGTTCCAGCAGCTTAGCTGTTGGACTAGCGCCTCGGGTGCAGTTCTTC

v_gene: TRBV30
j_gene: TRBJ1-1
d_gene: NA
abundance: NA
CDR3aa: CAWTGLNTEAFF
CDR3nt: TGTGCCTGGACGGGGTTGAACACTGAAGCTTTCTTT

v_gene: TRBV5-1
j_gene: TRBJ2-2
d_gene: NA
abundance: NA
CDR3aa: CASSLPPSNTGELFF
CDR3nt: TGCGCCAGCAGCTTGCCCCCATCGAACACCGGGGAGCTGTTTTTT

v_gene: TRBV10-2
j_gene: TRBJ2-1
d_gene: NA
abundance: NA
CDR3aa: CASETGHGSYNEQFF
CDR3nt: TGCGCCAGCGAAACAGGGCATGGGTCCTACAATGAGCAGTTCTTC

v_gene: TRBV5-8
j_gene: TRBJ1-1
d_gene: TRBD1
abundance: few
CDR3aa: CASSLVTGGAAEAFF
CDR3nt: TGTGCCAGCAGCTTGGTGACAGGGGGCGCAGCTGAAGCTTTCTTT

v_gene: TRBV6-1
j_gene: TRBJ2-7
d_gene: NA
abundance: NA
CDR3aa: CASSEARSWGEQYF
CDR3nt: TGTGCCAGCAGTGAAGCAAGGTCATGGGGCGAGCAGTACTTC

v_gene: TRBV5-1
j_gene: TRBJ1-5
d_gene: NA
abundance: NA
CDR3aa: CASSLAGGSNQPQHF
CDR3nt: TGCGCCAGCAGCTTGGCCGGGGGGAGCAATCAGCCCCAGCATTTT

v_gene: TRBV9
j_gene: TRBJ1-4
d_gene: NA
abundance: once
CDR3aa: CASSVGGLHNEKLFF
CDR3nt: TGTGCCAGCAGCGTAGGCGGACTTCATAATGAAAAACTGTTTTTT

v_gene: TRBV18
j_gene: TRBJ2-7
d_gene: NA
abundance: few
CDR3aa: CASSPGVYEQYF
CDR3nt: TGTGCCAGCTCACCCGGGGTCTACGAGCAGTACTTC

v_gene: TRBV7-9
j_gene: TRBJ2-6
d_gene: NA
abundance: NA
CDR3aa: CASSFQGSGANVLTF
CDR3nt: TGTGCCAGCAGCTTCCAGGGGAGTGGGGCCAACGTCCTGACTTTC

v_gene: TRBV19
j_gene: TRBJ2-3
d_gene: TRBD2
abundance: NA
CDR3aa: CASSALIHSGRTDTQYF
CDR3nt: TGTGCCAGTAGTGCATTGATTCATAGCGGGAGGACAGATACGCAGTATTTT

v_gene: TRBV7-9
j_gene: TRBJ2-1
d_gene: NA
abundance: NA
CDR3aa: CASSLQGYSYNEQFF
CDR3nt: TGTGCCAGCAGCTTACAGGGGTATTCCTACAATGAGCAGTTCTTC

v_gene: TRBV7-9
j_gene: TRBJ1-3
d_gene: NA
abundance: NA
CDR3aa: CASSLDSNSGNTIYF
CDR3nt: TGTGCCAGCAGCCTGGACAGTAACTCTGGAAACACCATATATTTT

v_gene: TRBV5-1
j_gene: TRBJ1-1
d_gene: NA
abundance: NA
CDR3aa: CASSLADRGALREAFF
CDR3nt: TGCGCCAGCAGCTTGGCCGACCGTGGGGCCTTAAGGGAAGCTTTCTTT

v_gene: TRBV18
j_gene: TRBJ1-1
d_gene: NA
abundance: NA
CDR3aa: CASSPPLGSTEAFF
CDR3nt: TGTGCCAGCTCACCACCGTTAGGGAGCACTGAAGCTTTCTTT

v_gene: TRBV7-8
j_gene: TRBJ1-5
d_gene: NA
abundance: NA
CDR3aa: CASSLGTGQNQPQHF
CDR3nt: TGTGCCAGCAGCTTAGGAACAGGGCAAAATCAGCCCCAGCATTTT

v_gene: TRBV2
j_gene: TRBJ2-2
d_gene: TRBD2
abundance: NA
CDR3aa: CASRFGTSGGAFTGELFF
CDR3nt: TGTGCCAGCAGATTCGGGACTAGCGGGGGGGCATTTACCGGGGAGCTGTTTTTT

v_gene: TRBV5-4
j_gene: TRBJ2-5
d_gene: TRBD2
abundance: NA
CDR3aa: CASSSGLAVTGETQYF
CDR3nt: TGTGCCAGCAGCTCGGGACTAGCGGTTACGGGGGAGACCCAGTACTTC

v_gene: TRBV5-4
j_gene: TRBJ2-7
d_gene: NA
abundance: NA
CDR3aa: CASSLGGGRDLYEQYF
CDR3nt: TGTGCCAGCAGCTTGGGGGGGGGCAGGGACCTCTACGAGCAGTACTTC

v_gene: TRBV7-2
j_gene: TRBJ2-7
d_gene: NA
abundance: few
CDR3aa: CASSVGIQHPPESF
CDR3nt: TGTGCCAGCAGCGTCGGGATTCAGCACCCGCCCGAATCCTTC

v_gene: TRBV7-2
j_gene: TRBJ1-1
d_gene: NA
abundance: once
CDR3aa: CASTHRQGRNTEAFF
CDR3nt: TGTGCCAGCACCCACCGGCAGGGGAGGAACACTGAAGCTTTCTTT

v_gene: TRBV29-1
j_gene: TRBJ2-1
d_gene: NA
abundance: NA
CDR3aa: CSVDSGDSYNEQFF
CDR3nt: TGCAGCGTGGATTCAGGGGACTCCTACAATGAGCAGTTCTTC

v_gene: TRBV25-1
j_gene: TRBJ2-6
d_gene: NA
abundance: NA
CDR3aa: CASSSTRGDSGANVLTF
CDR3nt: TGTGCCAGCAGTTCCACTCGGGGAGACTCTGGGGCCAACGTCCTGACTTTC

v_gene: TRBV6-5
j_gene: TRBJ2-3
d_gene: NA
abundance: NA
CDR3aa: CASSRSVFSTDTQYF
CDR3nt: TGTGCCAGCAGCCGAAGCGTTTTTAGCACAGATACGCAGTATTTT

v_gene: TRBV7-9
j_gene: TRBJ2-1
d_gene: NA
abundance: NA
CDR3aa: CSSSAYINEQFF
CDR3nt: TGTTCCAGCAGCGCATACATCAATGAGCAGTTCTTC

v_gene: TRBV2
j_gene: TRBJ2-1
d_gene: NA
abundance: NA
CDR3aa: CASCRNRATNEQFF
CDR3nt: TGTGCCAGCTGCCGTAACAGGGCAACTAATGAGCAGTTCTTC

v_gene: TRBV5-4
j_gene: TRBJ1-2
d_gene: NA
abundance: once
CDR3aa: CASSLGGATYGYTF
CDR3nt: TGTGCCAGCAGCTTGGGCGGCGCGACCTATGGCTACACCTTC

v_gene: TRBV6-6
j_gene: TRBJ1-1
d_gene: NA
abundance: NA
CDR3aa: CASSPGVGRTEAFF
CDR3nt: TGTGCCAGCAGCCCCGGGGTAGGTAGGACTGAAGCTTTCTTT

v_gene: TRBV7-6
j_gene: TRBJ1-2
d_gene: NA
abundance: NA
CDR3aa: CASSFDSNYGYTF
CDR3nt: TGTGCCAGCAGCTTCGACAGTAACTATGGCTACACCTTC

v_gene: TRBV5-1
j_gene: TRBJ1-4
d_gene: NA
abundance: NA
CDR3aa: CASSLGQESGKLFF
CDR3nt: TGCGCCAGCAGCTTGGGACAGGAATCCGGAAAACTGTTTTTT

v_gene: TRBV6-5
j_gene: TRBJ2-7
d_gene: NA
abundance: NA
CDR3aa: CASSEADPQEQYF
CDR3nt: TGTGCCAGCAGTGAAGCGGACCCCCAGGAGCAGTACTTC

v_gene: TRBV19
j_gene: TRBJ1-6
d_gene: NA
abundance: NA
CDR3aa: CASRSGSGGNSPLHF
CDR3nt: TGTGCCAGTAGGTCGGGGTCCGGTGGGAATTCACCCCTCCACTTT

v_gene: TRBV11-1
j_gene: TRBJ2-2
d_gene: TRBD2
abundance: NA
CDR3aa: CASSPGLVIMGTGELFF
CDR3nt: TGTGCCAGCAGCCCAGGACTAGTAATAATGGGCACCGGGGAGCTGTTTTTT

v_gene: TRBV7-7
j_gene: TRBJ2-2
d_gene: NA
abundance: NA
CDR3aa: CASSLVHRGGANTGELFF
CDR3nt: TGTGCCAGCAGCTTAGTACACAGGGGGGGCGCGAACACCGGGGAGCTGTTTTTT

v_gene: TRBV19
j_gene: TRBJ2-3
d_gene: TRBD1
abundance: few
CDR3aa: CASSKRPGQRMITDTQYF
CDR3nt: TGTGCCAGTAGTAAACGACCGGGACAGAGAATGATCACAGATACGCAGTATTTT

v_gene: TRBV18
j_gene: TRBJ1-1
d_gene: NA
abundance: few
CDR3aa: CASSTTGLNTEAFF
CDR3nt: TGTGCCAGCTCAACTACAGGACTGAACACTGAAGCTTTCTTT

v_gene: TRBV28
j_gene: TRBJ1-1
d_gene: NA
abundance: few
CDR3aa: CASRFWTEAFF
CDR3nt: TGTGCCAGCAGATTTTGGACAGAAGCTTTCTTT

v_gene: TRBV7-9
j_gene: TRBJ2-7
d_gene: NA
abundance: NA
CDR3aa: CASSFTPYEQYF
CDR3nt: TGTGCCAGCAGCTTCACTCCCTACGAGCAGTACTTC

v_gene: TRBV6-5
j_gene: TRBJ1-1
d_gene: NA
abundance: NA
CDR3aa: CASSYSYGQNTEAFF
CDR3nt: TGTGCCAGCAGTTACTCGTACGGACAGAACACTGAAGCTTTCTTT

v_gene: TRBV21-1
j_gene: TRBJ1-2
d_gene: NA
abundance: NA
CDR3aa: CASSIPGRGHYGYTF
CDR3nt: TGTGCCAGCAGCATACCGGGGCGGGGCCACTATGGCTACACCTTC

v_gene: TRBV21-1
j_gene: TRBJ2-1
d_gene: NA
abundance: NA
CDR3aa: CARSNSLKGQGLGNEQFF
CDR3nt: TGTGCCCGCAGCAATTCCCTGAAGGGGCAGGGGCTGGGTAATGAGCAGTTCTTC

v_gene: TRBV5-1
j_gene: TRBJ2-3
d_gene: TRBD2
abundance: NA
CDR3aa: CASSAGLAGGSADTQYF
CDR3nt: TGCGCCAGCAGTGCTGGACTAGCGGGGGGGTCGGCAGATACGCAGTATTTT

v_gene: TRBV11-2
j_gene: TRBJ2-7
d_gene: TRBD1
abundance: NA
CDR3aa: CASRQPGQGDYEQYF
CDR3nt: TGTGCCAGCAGGCAACCGGGACAGGGGGACTACGAGCAGTACTTC

v_gene: TRBV7-9
j_gene: TRBJ1-4
d_gene: TRBD1
abundance: NA
CDR3aa: CASSFLPVAGQPNEKLFF
CDR3nt: TGTGCCAGCAGCTTTCTGCCGGTCGCGGGACAGCCTAATGAAAAACTGTTTTTT

v_gene: TRBV7-9
j_gene: TRBJ1-2
d_gene: NA
abundance: NA
CDR3aa: CASSLALNYGYTF
CDR3nt: TGTGCCAGCAGCTTAGCACTTAACTATGGCTACACCTTC

v_gene: TRBV19
j_gene: TRBJ2-3
d_gene: TRBD1
abundance: NA
CDR3aa: CATRQGGTDTQYF
CDR3nt: TGTGCCACTAGACAGGGTGGCACAGATACGCAGTATTTT

v_gene: TRBV4-1
j_gene: TRBJ2-7
d_gene: NA
abundance: NA
CDR3aa: CASSQESPGDEQYF
CDR3nt: TGCGCCAGCAGCCAAGAGTCCCCAGGGGACGAGCAGTACTTC

v_gene: TRBV14
j_gene: TRBJ1-1
d_gene: NA
abundance: NA
CDR3aa: CASSLTAMATEAFF
CDR3nt: TGTGCCAGCAGCCTAACCGCCATGGCCACTGAAGCTTTCTTT

v_gene: TRBV10-1
j_gene: TRBJ1-2
d_gene: TRBD1
abundance: NA
CDR3aa: CASSESRQGGGYTF
CDR3nt: TGCGCCAGCAGTGAGTCGAGACAGGGGGGCGGCTACACCTTC

v_gene: TRBV29-1
j_gene: TRBJ2-1
d_gene: NA
abundance: once
CDR3aa: CSVERFRDNEQFF
CDR3nt: TGCAGCGTTGAAAGATTTCGGGACAATGAGCAGTTCTTC